The clone carrying this TCR beta chain is labeled medium-sized. The antigen is not known. This entry belongs to a study of breast tumors, draining lymph nodes, adjacent tissues. The study, taken as a whole, reports: Luminal-like breast cancer showed significantly greater tumor-nontumor repertoire similarity than basal-like breast cancer did. That most tumor T cells come from lymph nodes remained unproven. Tumor TCR diversity was below lymph nodes but above nontumor tissue. Findings are consistent with lymph node origin and intratumoral expansion of most tumor T cells.

The germline gives CDR1 SGHRS, CDR2 YFSETQ. The ends were cut back, 0 bases at V and 4 bases at J, with 16 bases in the middle. CDR3 length: 16 amino acids. Samples came from axillary lymph nodes draining the breast cancer. TCRdb called the multiplex PCR reads again in MiXCR, with one record for every CDR3 protein. The repertoire includes about 140,000 distinct CDR3 sequences, approximately 30% of them detected once, and 2.3% sits in the top ten. The sequence came from a female donor with breast cancer. Some clones in this sample may be carry-over from other donors' samples. The material sequenced was axillary lymph node tissue. The rearrangement joins TRBV5-1 to TRBJ1-2; D possibly corresponds to TRBD1 (5 bases). The CDR3 nucleotides are TGCGCCAGCAGCTTGGCCGGGGGGACGAACATCTATGGCTACACCTTC. This sequence encodes CASSLAGGTNIYGYTF.